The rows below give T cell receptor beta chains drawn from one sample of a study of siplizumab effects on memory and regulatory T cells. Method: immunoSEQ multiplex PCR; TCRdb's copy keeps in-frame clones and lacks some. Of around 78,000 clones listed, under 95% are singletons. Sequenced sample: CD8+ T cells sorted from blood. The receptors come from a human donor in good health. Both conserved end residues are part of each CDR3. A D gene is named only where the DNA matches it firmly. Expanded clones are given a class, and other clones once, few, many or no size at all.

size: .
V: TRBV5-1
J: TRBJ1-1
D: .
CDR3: CASSFGREAFF
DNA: TGCGCCAGCAGCTTCGGTCGGGAAGCTTTCTTT

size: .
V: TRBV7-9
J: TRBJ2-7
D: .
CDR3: CASSPKLGLGNEQYF
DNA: TGTGCCAGCAGCCCTAAACTGGGTTTGGGAAACGAGCAGTACTTC

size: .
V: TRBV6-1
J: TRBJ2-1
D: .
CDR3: CASSEFGAIAWNEQFF
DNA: TGTGCCAGCAGTGAATTTGGGGCTATAGCTTGGAATGAGCAGTTCTTC

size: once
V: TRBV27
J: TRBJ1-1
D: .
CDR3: CASSLLINTEAFF
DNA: TGTGCCAGCAGTTTGTTGATTAACACTGAAGCTTTCTTT

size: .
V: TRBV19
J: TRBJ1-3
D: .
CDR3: CASRKGAGNTIYF
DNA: TGTGCCAGTAGGAAGGGAGCTGGAAACACCATATATTTT

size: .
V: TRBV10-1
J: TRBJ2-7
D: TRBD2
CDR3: CASIRAGGLHEQYF
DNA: TGCGCCAGCATTCGAGCGGGGGGCCTCCACGAGCAGTACTTC

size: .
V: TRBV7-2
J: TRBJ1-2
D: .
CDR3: CASSPFEESYGYTF
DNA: TGTGCCAGCAGCCCTTTCGAGGAAAGCTATGGCTACACCTTC

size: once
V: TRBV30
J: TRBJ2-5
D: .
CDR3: CAWSVSLGSYGKETQYF
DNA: TGTGCCTGGAGTGTATCCCTAGGGAGCTATGGAAAAGAGACCCAGTACTTC

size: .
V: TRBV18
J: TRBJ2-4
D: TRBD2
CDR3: CASSPPGLAVAKNIQYF
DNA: TGTGCCAGCTCACCACCGGGACTAGCGGTAGCCAAAAACATTCAGTACTTC

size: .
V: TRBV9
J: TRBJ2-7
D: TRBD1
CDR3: CASSPRDRDEQYF
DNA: TGTGCCAGCAGCCCACGGGACAGGGACGAGCAGTACTTC

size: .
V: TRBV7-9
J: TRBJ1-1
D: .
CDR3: CASSWTGNTEAFF
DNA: TGTGCCAGCAGTTGGACGGGGAACACTGAAGCTTTCTTT

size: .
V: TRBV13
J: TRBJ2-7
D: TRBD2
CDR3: CASSDSGTRSAYEQYF
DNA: TGTGCCAGCAGCGATTCCGGGACTAGATCCGCCTACGAGCAGTACTTC

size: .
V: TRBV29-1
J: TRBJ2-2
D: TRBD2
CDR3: CSAAVGTSVWTGELFF
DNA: TGCAGCGCCGCGGTCGGGACTAGTGTATGGACCGGGGAGCTGTTTTTT

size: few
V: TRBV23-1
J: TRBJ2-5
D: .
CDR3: CASSQASDGKKETQYF
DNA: TGCGCCAGCAGTCAAGCCAGCGACGGTAAAAAAGAGACCCAGTACTTC

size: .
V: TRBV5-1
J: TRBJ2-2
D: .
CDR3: CASSWEAAGGELFF
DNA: TGCGCCAGCAGCTGGGAGGCAGCTGGCGGGGAGCTGTTTTTT

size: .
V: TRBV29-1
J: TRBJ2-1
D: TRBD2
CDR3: CSVRPSGSFYNEQFF
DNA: TGCAGCGTCCGACCTAGCGGGAGCTTTTACAATGAGCAGTTCTTC

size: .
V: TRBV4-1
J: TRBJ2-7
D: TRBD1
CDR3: CASSQGRDSSYEQYF
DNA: TGCGCCAGCAGCCAAGGCCGGGACAGTTCCTACGAGCAGTACTTC

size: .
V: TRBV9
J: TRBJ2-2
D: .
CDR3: CASSVAGELFF
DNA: TGTGCCAGCAGCGTGGCCGGGGAGCTGTTTTTT

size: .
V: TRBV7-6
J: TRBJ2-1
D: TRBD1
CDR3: CASSLGTGLNEQFF
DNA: TGTGCCAGCAGCCTCGGGACAGGGCTCAATGAGCAGTTCTTC

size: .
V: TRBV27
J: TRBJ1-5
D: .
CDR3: CASSLSGDQPQHF
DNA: TGTGCCAGCAGTTTATCAGGGGATCAGCCCCAGCATTTT

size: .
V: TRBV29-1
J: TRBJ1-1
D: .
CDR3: CSAFRGGAFF
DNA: TGCAGCGCCTTCAGGGGTGGGGCTTTCTTT

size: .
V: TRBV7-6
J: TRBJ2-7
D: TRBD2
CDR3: CASSTGTSGRAVYEQYF
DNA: TGTGCCAGCAGCACTGGGACTAGCGGGAGGGCCGTCTACGAGCAGTACTTC

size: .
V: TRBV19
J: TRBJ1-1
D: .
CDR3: CASSHGAGGEAFF
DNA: TGTGCCAGTAGTCACGGGGCAGGCGGTGAAGCTTTCTTT

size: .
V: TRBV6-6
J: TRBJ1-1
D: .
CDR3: CASSAARSTEAFF
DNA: TGTGCCAGCAGTGCTGCTCGTAGCACTGAAGCTTTCTTT

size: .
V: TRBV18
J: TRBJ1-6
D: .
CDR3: CASSPEGSYNSPLHF
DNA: TGTGCCAGCTCACCAGAGGGCTCCTATAATTCACCCCTCCACTTT

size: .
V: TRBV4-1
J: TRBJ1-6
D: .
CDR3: CASRGTPGNGNSPLHF
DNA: TGCGCCAGCAGGGGGACACCGGGCAATGGTAATTCACCCCTCCACTTT

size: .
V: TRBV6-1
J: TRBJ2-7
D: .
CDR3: CASSEGWTSDYEQYF
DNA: TGTGCCAGCAGTGAAGGGTGGACAAGCGACTACGAGCAGTACTTC

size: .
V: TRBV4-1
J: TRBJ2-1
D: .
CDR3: CASSRNRVNEQFF
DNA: TGCGCCAGCAGCCGAAACAGGGTCAATGAGCAGTTCTTC

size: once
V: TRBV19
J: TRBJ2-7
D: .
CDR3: CASSFGPSYEQYF
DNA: TGTGCCAGTAGTTTTGGGCCCTCCTACGAGCAGTACTTC

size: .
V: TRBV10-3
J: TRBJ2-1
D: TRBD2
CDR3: CAISASGGLNEQFF
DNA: TGTGCCATCAGTGCCAGCGGGGGGTTGAATGAGCAGTTCTTC

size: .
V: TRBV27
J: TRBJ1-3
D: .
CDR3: CASSLQGLSGNTIYF
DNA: TGTGCCAGCAGTTTACAGGGACTATCGGGAAACACCATATATTTT

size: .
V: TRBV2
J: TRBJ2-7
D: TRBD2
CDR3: CASSDLASGGDEQYF
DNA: TGTGCCAGCAGTGATCTCGCTAGCGGGGGCGACGAGCAGTACTTC

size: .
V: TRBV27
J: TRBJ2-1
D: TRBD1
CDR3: CASSLDRGWNEQFF
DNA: TGTGCCAGCAGTCTCGACAGGGGTTGGAATGAGCAGTTCTTC

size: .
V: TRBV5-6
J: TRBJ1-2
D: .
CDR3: CASSFDYLSGYTF
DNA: TGTGCCAGCAGCTTTGATTACCTCTCTGGCTACACCTTC

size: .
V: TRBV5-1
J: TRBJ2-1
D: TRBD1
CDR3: CASSPGTGGANEQFF
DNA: TGCGCCAGCAGCCCTGGGACAGGAGGGGCCAATGAGCAGTTCTTC

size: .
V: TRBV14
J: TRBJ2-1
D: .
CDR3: CASSLLGGPLAYNEQFF
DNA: TGTGCCAGCAGCCTTCTCGGAGGGCCCTTGGCGTACAATGAGCAGTTCTTC

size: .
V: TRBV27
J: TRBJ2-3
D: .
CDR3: CASGHPLVTDTQYF
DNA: TGTGCCAGCGGACACCCATTAGTCACAGATACGCAGTATTTT

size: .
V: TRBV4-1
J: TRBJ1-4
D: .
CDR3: CASRVVGGEKLFF
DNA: TGCGCCAGCCGGGTGGTTGGAGGTGAAAAACTGTTTTTT

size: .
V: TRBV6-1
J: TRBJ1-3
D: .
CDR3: CASSEQTGNSGNTIYF
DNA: TGTGCCAGCAGTGAACAGACAGGAAACTCTGGAAACACCATATATTTT

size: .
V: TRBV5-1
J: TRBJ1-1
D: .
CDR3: CASSFAGLLGGTEAFF
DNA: TGCGCCAGCAGCTTCGCGGGGCTCCTGGGAGGCACTGAAGCTTTCTTT

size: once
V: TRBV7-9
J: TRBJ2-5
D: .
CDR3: CASSILESQETQYF
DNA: TGTGCCAGCAGCATTCTGGAGTCTCAAGAGACCCAGTACTTC

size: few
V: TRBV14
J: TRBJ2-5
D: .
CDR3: CASSDRTQETQYF
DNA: TGTGCCAGCAGCGATCGCACCCAAGAGACCCAGTACTTC

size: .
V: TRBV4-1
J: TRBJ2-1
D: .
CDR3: CASSQDSGGVSYNEQFF
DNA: TGCGCCAGCAGCCAAGACAGCGGCGGGGTCTCCTACAATGAGCAGTTCTTC

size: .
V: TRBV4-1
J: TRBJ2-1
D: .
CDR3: CASLGHVDNEQFF
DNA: TGCGCCAGCTTGGGACACGTGGACAATGAGCAGTTCTTC

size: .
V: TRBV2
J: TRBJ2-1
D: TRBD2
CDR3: CASSELASGVYSSYNEQFF
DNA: TGTGCCAGCAGTGAATTGGCTAGCGGGGTCTATAGCTCCTACAATGAGCAGTTCTTC

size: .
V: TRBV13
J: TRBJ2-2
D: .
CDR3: CASSLGGPTGELFF
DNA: TGTGCCAGCAGCTTAGGGGGCCCTACCGGGGAGCTGTTTTTT